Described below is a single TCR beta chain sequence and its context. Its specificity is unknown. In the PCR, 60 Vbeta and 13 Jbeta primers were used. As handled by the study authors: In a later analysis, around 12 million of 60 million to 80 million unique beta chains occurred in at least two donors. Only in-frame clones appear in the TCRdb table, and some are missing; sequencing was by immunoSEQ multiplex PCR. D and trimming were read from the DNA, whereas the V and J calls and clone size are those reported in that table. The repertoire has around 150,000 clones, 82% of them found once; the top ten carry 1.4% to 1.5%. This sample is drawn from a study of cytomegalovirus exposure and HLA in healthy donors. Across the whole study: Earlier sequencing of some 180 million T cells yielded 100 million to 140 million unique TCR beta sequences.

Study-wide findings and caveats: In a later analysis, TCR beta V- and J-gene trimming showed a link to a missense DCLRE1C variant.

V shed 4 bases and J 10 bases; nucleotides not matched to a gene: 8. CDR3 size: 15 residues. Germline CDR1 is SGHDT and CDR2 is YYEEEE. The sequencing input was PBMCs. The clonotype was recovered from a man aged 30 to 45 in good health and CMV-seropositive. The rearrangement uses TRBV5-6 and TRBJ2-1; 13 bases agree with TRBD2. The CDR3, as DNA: TGTGCCAGCAGCCAACTAGCGGGGGGGCCATTGGAGCAGTTCTTC. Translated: CASSQLAGGPLEQFF.